The clone carrying this T cell receptor beta chain was counted a single time. Enrolment of Seattle patients took place during active infection, and they were followed longitudinally. These data come from a study of blood T cell repertoires in COVID-19. Turning to the study itself: Sample material is recorded as cDNA or gDNA derived from T cells, B-cell-depleted T cells, or PBMCs.

The V gene lost 7 bases and the J gene lost 1 base, with 17 bases spanning the gap. The CDR3 loop spans 17 amino acids. Germline V gene lookup returns CDR1 SGHAT and CDR2 FQNNGV. In the original processing: Scientists estimated how many nucleated cells there were by amplifying reference gene primers. Assay used: immunoSEQ multiplex PCR; TCRdb lists only in-frame clones, some missing. Clonal size and the V and J genes are those of that table, whereas D and trimming came from the DNA. The repertoire consists of tens of thousands of clones, with 87% occurring once and the leading ten covering around 3.7%.

This sequence joins TRBV11-2 and TRBJ2-6; D gene unclear. Material: peripheral blood. The receptor comes from a woman aged 45 to 65 with COVID-19, enrolled during active disease. CDR3 residues: CASMTRLDFSGANVLTF. CDR3 nucleotides: TGTGCCAGCATGACCAGGTTGGATTTTTCTGGGGCCAACGTCCTGACTTTC.